Described below is a single TCR beta chain sequence and its context. Its antigen is not identified. The germline CDR1 and CDR2 sequences are SGDLS and YYNGEE. With 3 bases clipped from V and 4 bases from J, the junction kept 6 bases outside the gene matches. The CDR3 totals 15 residues. This entry belongs to a study of sequential checkpoint blockade in melanoma. Study-wide background: DNA from 95 or so pretreatment tumor samples underwent TCRβ immunosequencing. Study results and caveats: In arm A, pretreatment tumor clonality was associated with response.

Treatment noted: randomized to nivolumab then ipilimumab (arm A) or the reverse (arm B). Data came from immunoSEQ multiplex PCR; TCRdb stores just in-frame clones and leaves some out. The sample has about 20,000 clones; about 25% are singletons. This TCR was recovered from a human donor with melanoma. V gene TRBV9 combines with J gene TRBJ2-3, with 9 bases fitting TRBD1. The input for sequencing was tumor tissue (inferred from file names), taken from a patient given nivolumab and ipilimumab in sequence. CDR3 sequence: CASSAGQGFSDTQYF. The CDR3 DNA is TGTGCCAGCAGCGCCGGACAGGGGTTCTCAGATACGCAGTATTTT.